This T cell receptor (beta chain) appears in the sequencing data of a study of OX40 agonist ivuxolimab in advanced cancers. Study at large: Dose-escalation patients had hepatocellular carcinoma, melanoma, renal cell or head and neck cancer. Participants averaged roughly 60 years of age (range 23 to 79) and were approximately 81% male.

V lost 3 bases and J lost 13, with 13 bases in between. The CDR3 consists of 12 residues. Germline CDR1 SGHVS, CDR2 FQNEAQ. Here immunoSEQ multiplex PCR was the method, and the copy in TCRdb shows in-frame clones only, minus some. The table has approximately 160,000 clones, 90% to 95% seen once. The V call is TRBV7-8, the J call TRBJ1-5; D unclear. The clonotype was recovered from an adult with an advanced solid tumor such as melanoma, head and neck, liver or kidney cancer. This sample comprised CD4+ or CD8+ T cells sorted from blood, obtained in a trial of the OX40 agonist ivuxolimab. Here the CDR3 DNA reads TGTGCCAGCAGCTTGCTAGGCAGGTATCAGCATTTT. Its protein product is CASSLLGRYQHF. The variable domain in full, completed from reference TRBV7-8 and TRBJ1-5, reads GAGVSQSPRYKVAKRGQDVALRCDPISGHVSLFWYQQALGQGPEFLTYFQNEAQLDKSGLPSDRFFAERPEGSVSTLKIQRTQQEDSAVYLCASSLLGRYQHFGDGTRLSIL.